The following is a T cell receptor (beta chain) sequence with its context. The target antigen is unknown. The source of the sample is a study of cytomegalovirus exposure and HLA in healthy donors. Points from the study as a whole: Prediction of most subjects' HLA-A and HLA-B alleles by TCR beta sequences was reportedly accurate. Beyond CMV serostatus, there was no information to go on about immune exposure.

Amplification used 60 Vbeta primers and 13 Jbeta primers. Sequencing was performed with immunoSEQ multiplex PCR; in TCRdb, only in-frame clones are kept and a portion is missing. The table lists approximately 70,000 clones, around 70% of them singletons. Trimming pared 6 bases from V and 1 base from J, leaving 19 bases between. CDR1 is SEHNR, CDR2 FQNEAQ, per germline (reference sequence). CDR3 length: 17 residues. V usage is TRBV7-9 and J usage is TRBJ2-1, with D possibly matching TRBD1 (7 bases). Sequencing was done on a sample of PBMCs. This TCR was recovered from a man aged 35-49 years in good health and CMV-seropositive. Written as DNA, the CDR3 is TGTGCCAGCAGTTCTAGGACAGGAGGGGTATCCTACAATGAGCAGTTCTTC. Translation: CASSSRTGGVSYNEQFF.